This TCR beta chain was retrieved from a study of cytomegalovirus exposure and HLA in healthy donors. The CDR3 has 13 residues. Trimming took 6 bases from V and 6 from J; bases not matched to a gene: 7. The germline CDR1 and CDR2 sequences are SNHLY and FYNNEI. The PCR had 60 Vbeta and 13 Jbeta primers. Sequenced by immunoSEQ multiplex PCR; TCRdb stores in-frame clones only, minus some. Of under 300,000 clones listed, nearly 95% are singletons. Study-level points and caveats: Later on, analysis showed that most CMV-associated TCR beta chains appeared to be HLA-restricted.

With regard to this clone: Its antigen is unidentified.

Specimen: PBMCs. The V call is TRBV2, the J call TRBJ1-2, with TRBD1 matching 7 bases. The TCR sequence derives from a girl aged 2 to 9 in good health and CMV-seronegative. The CDR3 DNA is TGTGCCAGCAGACCGACAGGGAGGAATGGCTACACCTTC. It yields the protein CASRPTGRNGYTF.